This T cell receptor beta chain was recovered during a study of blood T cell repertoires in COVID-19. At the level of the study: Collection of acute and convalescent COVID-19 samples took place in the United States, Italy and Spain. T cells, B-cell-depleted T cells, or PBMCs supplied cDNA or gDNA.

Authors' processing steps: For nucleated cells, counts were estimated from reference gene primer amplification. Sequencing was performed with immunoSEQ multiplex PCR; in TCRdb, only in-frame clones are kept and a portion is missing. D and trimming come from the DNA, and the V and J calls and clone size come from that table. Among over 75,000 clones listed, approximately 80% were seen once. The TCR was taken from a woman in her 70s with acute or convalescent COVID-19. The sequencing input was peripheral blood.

The CDR3 coding sequence is TGTGCCAGCAGCTTACATCGACGGGGGACCGGTGATTCACCCCTCCACTTT. It is translated as CASSLHRRGTGDSPLHF. The V call is TRBV7-8, the J call TRBJ1-6, with a possible D match to TRBD1 (5 bases). V dropped 2 bases and J dropped 8 bases, with 19 bases sitting between them. The germline gives CDR1 SGHVS, CDR2 FQNEAQ. CDR3 length: 17 residues.